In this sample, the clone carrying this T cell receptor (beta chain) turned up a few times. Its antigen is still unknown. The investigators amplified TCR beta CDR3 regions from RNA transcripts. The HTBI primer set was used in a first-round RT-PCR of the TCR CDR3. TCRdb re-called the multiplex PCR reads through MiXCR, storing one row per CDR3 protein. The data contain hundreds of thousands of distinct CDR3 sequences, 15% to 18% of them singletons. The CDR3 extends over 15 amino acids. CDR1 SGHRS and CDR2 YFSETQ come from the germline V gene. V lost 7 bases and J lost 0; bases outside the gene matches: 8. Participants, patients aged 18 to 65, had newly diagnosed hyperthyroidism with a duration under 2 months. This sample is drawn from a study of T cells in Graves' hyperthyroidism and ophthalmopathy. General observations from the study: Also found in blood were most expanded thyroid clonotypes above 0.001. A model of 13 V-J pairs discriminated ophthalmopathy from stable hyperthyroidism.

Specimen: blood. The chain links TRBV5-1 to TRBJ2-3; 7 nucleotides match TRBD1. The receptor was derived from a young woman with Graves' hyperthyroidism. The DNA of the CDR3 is TGCGCCAGCGGGACAGTATTATCTAGCACAGATACGCAGTATTTT. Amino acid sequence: CASGTVLSSTDTQYF.